A single sample gave rise to the 28 T cell receptor beta chains below, sequenced in a study of blood T cell repertoires in COVID-19. The data were produced by immunoSEQ multiplex PCR, yet TCRdb's version contains in-frame clones alone and is incomplete. The sample consists of 150,000 to 200,000 clones, approximately 88% of them appearing once. Sequencing was performed on peripheral blood. These TCRs come from a woman aged 45 to 65 with acute or convalescent COVID-19.

This clone showed up just a few times. CDR3 protein: CASRRLEGSNQPQHF. The CDR3 nucleotides read TGTGCCAGCAGAAGGTTGGAGGGCAGCAATCAGCCCCAGCATTTT. The chain uses TRBV6-6 and TRBJ1-5; no clear D. The CDR3 is made up of 15 amino acids. Germline V gene sequence: CDR1 MNHNY, CDR2 SVGAGI (reference sequence). Trimming pared 6 bases from V and 1 base from J, leaving 13 bases between.

The V call is TRBV12-3 or TRBV12-4, the J call TRBJ1-1; TRBD1 is a possible D gene (5 bases). V lost 3 bases to trimming and J lost 10 bases, with 9 bases between them. The CDR3 covers 11 residues. The CDR3 region has the DNA TGTGCCAGCAGTTTGGGCAGGGTAGCTTTCTTT. The encoded protein is CASSLGRVAFF.

This rearrangement joins TRBV5-4 to TRBJ1-1; tentative D call: TRBD1 (6 bases). The ends were cut back, 0 bases at V and 7 bases at J, with 10 bases in the middle. This CDR3 has 13 residues. The germline gives CDR1 SGHNT, CDR2 YYREEE (reference sequence). This CDR3 reads CASSLVTGSEAFF. CDR3 sequence (DNA): TGTGCCAGCAGCTTGGTGACAGGCAGTGAAGCTTTCTTT.

This clone was detected once. The chain links TRBV7-9 to TRBJ1-1; 7 positions match TRBD1. This CDR3 comprises 14 residues. V was pared by 5 bases and J by 0 bases, with 3 bases of the junction left unmatched. Per germline, CDR1 SEHNR and CDR2 FQNEAQ (reference sequence). The CDR3 coding sequence is TGTGCCAGCAGCCCGGGACAGTTGAACACTGAAGCTTTCTTT. Translation: CASSPGQLNTEAFF.

The table lists this clone with a count of one. At one boundary the junction diverges from the germline segment, which might be a read error. The chain uses TRBV7-2 and TRBJ2-5; 8 nucleotides align to TRBD2. Germline CDR1 reads SGHTA; CDR2 reads FQGNSA. The CDR3 runs to 14 residues. The CDR3 region is CASSVAGSQETQYF. In DNA, the CDR3 is TGTGCCAGCAGCGTAGCGGGGAGTCAAGAGACCCAGTACTTC.

V gene TRBV6-5 combines with J gene TRBJ2-7, with TRBD2 matching 8 bases. The CDR3 consists of 12 residues. CDR1 is MNHEY and CDR2 is SVGAGI in the germline V gene. With V trimmed by 6 bases and J by 5 bases, 3 bases remained unmatched. CDR3 loop: CASSSGSHEQYF. The CDR3 DNA sequence: TGTGCCAGCAGCAGCGGGAGCCACGAGCAGTACTTC.

The chain recombines TRBV14 with TRBJ2-5; TRBD1 is a possible D gene (5 bases). Trimming stripped 0 bases from V and 3 bases from J, with 14 bases between. Looked up from germline, CDR1 is SGHDN and CDR2 is FVKESK. The CDR3 spans 16 residues. CDR3 loop: CASSQDFPGNKETQYF. CDR3 coding DNA: TGTGCCAGCAGCCAAGATTTCCCAGGGAACAAAGAGACCCAGTACTTC.

The chain links TRBV6-6 to TRBJ2-3; 9 bases line up with TRBD2. This CDR3 contains 17 residues. J was trimmed by 5 bases and V by 5 bases; bases with no gene match: 14. Germline-derived CDR1 and CDR2 are MNHNY and SVGAGI (reference sequence). This CDR3 is CASSPRGAGGNQDTQYF. The CDR3 nucleotides read TGTGCCAGCAGTCCCCGTGGGGCGGGGGGGAATCAAGATACGCAGTATTTT.

The chain links TRBV4-1 to TRBJ1-3; a weak D match, TRBD1 (5 bases). V was cut by 4 bases and J by 2 bases, with 15 bases left in between. The CDR3 sequence is 16 residues long. CDR1 and CDR2 from the germline V gene are MGHRA and YSYEKL. This CDR3 reads CASSRDLKGAGNTIYF. In DNA, the CDR3 is TGCGCCAGCAGCCGCGATCTGAAAGGGGCTGGAAACACCATATATTTT.

V and J are TRBV29-1 and TRBJ2-2, with TRBD2 identical over 9 bases. J gave up 6 bases and V 8 bases, and 10 bases lay outside the gene matches. Germline assignment: CDR1 SQVTM and CDR2 ANQGSEA. There are 14 residues in the CDR3. For the CDR3, the DNA is TGCAGCATACGCCTAGCGGGGCCGGCCGGGGAGCTGTTTTTT. Protein product: CSIRLAGPAGELFF.

The chain employs TRBV3-1 (or the pseudogene TRBV3-2) and TRBJ1-6; 9 bases are a match to TRBD1. The CDR3 consists of 14 residues. Trimming removed 6 bases from V and 8 bases from J; junction bases left unmatched: 5. Germline V gene lookup returns CDR1 LGHDT and CDR2 YNNKEL (reference sequence). In DNA, the CDR3 is TGTGCCAGCAGTCTCCGGGACAGGGATTCACCCCTCCACTTT. This translates into CASSLRDRDSPLHF.

The CDR3 DNA sequence: TGTGCCAGCAGCTTATACAGGGTGAACTATGGCTACACCTTC. Translating gives CASSLYRVNYGYTF. The chain links TRBV7-2 to TRBJ1-2; possibly TRBD1 for D (6 bases). The CDR3 length is 14 residues. CDR1 and CDR2 (germline): SGHTA, FQGNSA. V dropped 2 bases and J dropped 2 bases, with 9 bases sitting between them.

This chain joins TRBV5-1 and TRBJ2-7; tentative D call: TRBD2 (5 bases). Germline CDR1 is SGHRS and CDR2 is YFSETQ. V was clipped by 3 bases and J by 2 bases, with 9 bases between them. The CDR3 loop spans 13 amino acids. The CDR3 loop reads CASSSGDPYEQYF. DNA for the CDR3: TGCGCCAGCAGCTCCGGGGATCCCTACGAGCAGTACTTC.

The table lists this clone with a count of one. In DNA form, the CDR3 reads TGTGCCAGCAGCCAAGTGAGAGGGCTCGGAAACACCATATATTTT. It specifies CASSQVRGLGNTIYF. The chain has TRBV3-1 (or the pseudogene TRBV3-2) and TRBJ1-3; D not certain. The V gene's germline CDR1 is LGHDT and CDR2 YNNKEL (reference sequence). This CDR3 contains 15 residues. V lost 1 base to trimming and J lost 4 bases, with 11 bases between them.

Worth noting for this clone: Other DNA sequences in this sample translate to the same CDR3. The V gene is TRBV12-3 or TRBV12-4, the J gene TRBJ1-2; D may be TRBD1 (5 bases). V was clipped by 3 bases and J by 4 bases, with 9 bases between them. This CDR3 is built from 13 residues. In DNA form, the CDR3 reads TGTGCCAGCAGTTTCGCACAGGTCTATGGCTACACCTTC. This encodes CASSFAQVYGYTF.

This chain uses TRBV5-8 with TRBJ2-5; maybe TRBD2 (6 bases). This CDR3 is 14 amino acids long. Germline-derived CDR1 and CDR2 are SGHTS and YDEGEE. V was trimmed by 4 bases and J by 10 bases, leaving 20 bases between them. CDR3 DNA sequence: TGTGCCAGCAGCCAAAGGGACTGGCAAGAGGGCCAGTACTTC. Its protein is CASSQRDWQEGQYF.

V usage is TRBV10-3 and J usage is TRBJ1-2; 8 nucleotides line up with TRBD1. Unmatched junction bases numbered 5, after V lost 5 bases and J lost 6 bases. This CDR3 spans 13 amino acids. Germline V gene data show CDR1 as ENHRY and CDR2 as SYGVKD. The CDR3 sequence is CAISTRGQDGYTF. The DNA for the CDR3 is TGTGCCATCAGTACCAGGGGGCAGGATGGCTACACCTTC.

This clone was observed once. The V and J genes are TRBV19 and TRBJ2-7; D is possibly TRBD1 (5 bases). CDR3 length equals 14 residues. The V end was cut by 5 bases, the J end by 0 bases, with 11 bases between. Germline V gene sequence: CDR1 LNHDA, CDR2 SQIVND (reference sequence). The CDR3 spells CASSQDRLSYEQYF. The CDR3 DNA reads as TGTGCCAGTAGTCAAGACAGACTCTCCTACGAGCAGTACTTC.

The table lists this clone with a count of one. V and J are TRBV27 and TRBJ1-1, with no clear D. The V gene's germline CDR1 is MNHEY and CDR2 SMNVEV (reference sequence). The V and J ends lost 6 bases and 0 bases respectively, with 8 bases between them. This CDR3 spans 13 amino acids. In nucleotides, the CDR3 is TGTGCCAGCAGAAGGACTATGAACACTGAAGCTTTCTTT. It encodes CASRRTMNTEAFF.

This chain uses TRBV2 with TRBJ1-2; possibly TRBD1 for D (5 bases). The CDR3 is made up of 12 amino acids. V was clipped by 6 bases and J by 4 bases, with 9 bases between them. In germline, CDR1 is SNHLY, CDR2 FYNNEI. The CDR3 sequence: CASRQVFYGYTF. CDR3 DNA: TGTGCCAGCAGACAGGTTTTCTATGGCTACACCTTC.

V gene TRBV18 combines with J gene TRBJ1-4; 8 bases match TRBD1. The germline V gene has CDR1 KGHSH and CDR2 LQKENI. This CDR3 region has 15 residues. With 6 bases clipped from V and 4 bases from J, the junction kept 7 bases outside the gene matches. The CDR3 region has the DNA TGTGCCAGCTCGGTGACAGGGGCGGTTAATGAAAAACTGTTTTTT. This sequence encodes CASSVTGAVNEKLFF.

This clone appeared a few times. The J gene is TRBJ2-3, the V gene TRBV4-1; no clear D. CDR1 is MGHRA and CDR2 is YSYEKL in the germline V gene. The CDR3 extends over 19 amino acids. Trimming removed 0 bases at V and 4 bases at J, with 23 bases between. CDR3 protein: CASSQEPSQVSSNPDTQYF. The CDR3 DNA sequence: TGCGCCAGCAGCCAAGAGCCGTCTCAGGTCAGTTCAAATCCAGATACGCAGTATTTT.

This clone turned up a few times. This chain links TRBV19 with TRBJ1-1, with D possibly TRBD1 on 6 matching bases. V gave up 9 bases and J gave up 1 base, with 18 bases separating them. The CDR3 extends over 15 amino acids. CDR1 LNHDA and CDR2 SQIVND come from the germline V gene (reference sequence). CDR3 DNA sequence: TGTGCCAGCAATATCAAGGGGGTTCGGAACACTGAAGCTTTCTTT. This codes for CASNIKGVRNTEAFF.

The gene calls are TRBV6-5 and TRBJ2-7; 7 nucleotides agree with TRBD1. The germline V gene has CDR1 MNHEY and CDR2 SVGAGI. This CDR3 is 13 amino acids long. J was trimmed by 3 bases and V by 6 bases; bases with no gene match: 5. The DNA for the CDR3 is TGTGCCAGCAGACCTGGGACAGACTACGAGCAGTACTTC. Translating gives CASRPGTDYEQYF.

Notes on this clone: One end of the junction does not line up with germline, which may come from a read error. The chain is built from TRBV2 and TRBJ2-1; D is perhaps TRBD2 (6 bases). Germline V lookup: CDR1 SNHLY, CDR2 FYNNEI. This CDR3 comprises 11 residues. DNA for the CDR3: TGTGCCAGCAGTGTTGAGGGGAGGTCGATCTTC. Amino acids: CASSVEGRSIF.

The chain uses TRBV7-9 and TRBJ2-7; 8 bases fit TRBD2. With V trimmed by 5 bases and J by 2 bases, 14 bases remained unmatched. CDR3 length equals 17 residues. Germline values: CDR1 SEHNR, CDR2 FQNEAQ (reference sequence). The CDR3 protein is CASSRETRDGGAYEQYF. CDR3 nucleotides: TGTGCCAGCAGCCGAGAGACCCGGGACGGGGGGGCCTACGAGCAGTACTTC.

The chain couples TRBV3-1 (or the pseudogene TRBV3-2) to TRBJ2-1, with 8 bases lining up with TRBD1. Germline V gives CDR1 LGHDT, CDR2 YNNKEL (reference sequence). J was trimmed by 0 bases and V by 1 base; bases with no gene match: 2. CDR3 length: 16 residues. The DNA of the CDR3 is TGTGCCAGCAGCCAAGGGACAGGGAGCTCCTACAATGAGCAGTTCTTC. As protein: CASSQGTGSSYNEQFF.

The rearrangement uses TRBV5-1 and TRBJ1-5; D might be TRBD1 (5 bases). The V gene's germline CDR1 is SGHRS and CDR2 YFSETQ. CDR3 length equals 14 residues. Trimming pared 0 bases from V and 7 bases from J, leaving 11 bases between. The CDR3, as DNA: TGCGCCAGCAGCTTGGGTCCGGGGGACCAGCCCCAGCATTTT. Its protein product is CASSLGPGDQPQHF.